This note documents a single T cell receptor (beta chain) sequence. Its antigen is unidentified. The data were taken from a study of response to subunit inactivated influenza vaccine. The study's findings and limits: With each seasonal influenza vaccination, the authors suggested, few new T cells are recruited.

Using its own MiXCR run on the RT-PCR reads, TCRdb lists one record per CDR3 protein. This sample has about 520,000 distinct CDR3 sequences, with roughly 23% found just once. Deletions cut 3 bases from V and 7 bases from J, with 15 bases between. The length of the CDR3 is 14 residues. This rearrangement joins TRBV12-3 or TRBV12-4 to TRBJ1-1; no clear D gene. This clonotype was obtained from a man aged 45-65 years who received an inactivated influenza vaccine. The material was CD4+ T cells sorted from PBMCs, obtained 5 days after vaccination. CDR3 protein: CASSFVFVEYEAFF. The DNA of the CDR3 is TGTGCCAGCAGTTTCGTGTTCGTAGAGTATGAAGCTTTCTTT.